The entry below describes one TCR beta chain. The antigen is undetermined. This record belongs to a study of cytomegalovirus exposure and HLA in healthy donors. The study's findings and limits: Later analysis showed most CMV-associated TCR beta chains appearing HLA-restricted. Later on, an analysis tied 15,000 to 20,000 TCR beta sequences to HLA alleles at 0.05 false discovery rate.

The germline gives CDR1 LNHDA, CDR2 SQIVND (reference sequence). This CDR3 region has 13 residues. Vbeta (60) and Jbeta (13) primers were used in the PCR. Sequenced by immunoSEQ multiplex PCR; TCRdb stores in-frame clones only, minus some. The sample yields about 54,000 clones, around 82% seen once. The chain employs TRBV19 and TRBJ1-5; the D is unclear. The specimen was PBMCs. The TCR sequence derives from a woman under 30 in good health and CMV-seronegative. The CDR3 is CAVQQSSNQPQHF. DNA of the CDR3: TGTGCTGTACAGCAAAGTAGCAATCAGCCCCAGCATTTT.